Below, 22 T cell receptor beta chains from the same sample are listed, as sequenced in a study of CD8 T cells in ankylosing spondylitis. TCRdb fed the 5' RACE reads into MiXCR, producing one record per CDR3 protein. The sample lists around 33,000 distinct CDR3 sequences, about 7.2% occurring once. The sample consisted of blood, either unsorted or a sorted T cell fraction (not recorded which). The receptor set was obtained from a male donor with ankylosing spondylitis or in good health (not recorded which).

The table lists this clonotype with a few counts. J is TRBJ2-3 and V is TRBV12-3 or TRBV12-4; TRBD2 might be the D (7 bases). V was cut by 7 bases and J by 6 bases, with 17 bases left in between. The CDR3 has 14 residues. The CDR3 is CASILGGGSDTQYF. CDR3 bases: TGTGCCAGCATCCTAGGGGGGGGGTCTGATACGCAGTATTTT.

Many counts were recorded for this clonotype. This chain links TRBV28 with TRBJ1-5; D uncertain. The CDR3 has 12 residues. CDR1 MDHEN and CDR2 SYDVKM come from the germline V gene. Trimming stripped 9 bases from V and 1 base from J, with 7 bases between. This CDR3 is CASVDSNQPQHF. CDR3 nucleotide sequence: TGTGCCAGTGTAGACAGCAATCAGCCCCAGCATTTT.

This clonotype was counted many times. CDR3 sequence reads: CSARDSRVSGANVLTF. CDR3 sequence (DNA): TGCAGTGCTAGGGACTCCCGGGTTTCTGGGGCCAACGTCCTGACTTTC. The rearrangement joins TRBV20-1 to TRBJ2-6, with D possibly TRBD2 on 5 matching bases. Trimming stripped 3 bases from V and 1 base from J, with 13 bases between. The CDR3 runs to 16 residues. CDR1 DFQATT and CDR2 SNEGSKA come from the germline V gene (reference sequence).

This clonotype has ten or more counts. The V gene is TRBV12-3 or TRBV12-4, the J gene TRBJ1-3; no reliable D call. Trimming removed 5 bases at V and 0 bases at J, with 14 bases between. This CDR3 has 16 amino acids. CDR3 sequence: CASSPHQRISGNTIYF. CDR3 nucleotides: TGTGCCAGCAGTCCCCACCAGAGGATCTCTGGAAACACCATATATTTT.

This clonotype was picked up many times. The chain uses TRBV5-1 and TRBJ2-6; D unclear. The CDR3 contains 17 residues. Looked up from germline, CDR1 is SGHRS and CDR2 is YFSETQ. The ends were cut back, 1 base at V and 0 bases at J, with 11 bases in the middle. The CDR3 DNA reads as TGCGCCAGCAGCTTGCTTGCAGTCAGCTCTGGGGCCAACGTCCTGACTTTC. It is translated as CASSLLAVSSGANVLTF.

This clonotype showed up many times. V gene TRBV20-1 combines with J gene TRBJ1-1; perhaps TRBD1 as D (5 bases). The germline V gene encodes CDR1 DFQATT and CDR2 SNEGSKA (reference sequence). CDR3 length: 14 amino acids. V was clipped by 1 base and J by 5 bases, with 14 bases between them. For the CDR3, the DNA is TGCAGTGCTAGAGTCACAGGCCGAACAACTGAAGCTTTCTTT. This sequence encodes CSARVTGRTTEAFF.

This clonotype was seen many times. The CDR3 loop is CASSRAGLSSYEQYF. CDR3 DNA sequence: TGTGCCAGTAGTAGAGCGGGACTTAGCTCCTACGAGCAGTACTTC. V gene TRBV19 combines with J gene TRBJ2-7; 7 nucleotides agree with TRBD2. This CDR3 contains 15 residues. Per the germline V gene, CDR1 is LNHDA and CDR2 is SQIVND (reference sequence). V was clipped by 4 bases and J by 0 bases; unmatched bases: 6.

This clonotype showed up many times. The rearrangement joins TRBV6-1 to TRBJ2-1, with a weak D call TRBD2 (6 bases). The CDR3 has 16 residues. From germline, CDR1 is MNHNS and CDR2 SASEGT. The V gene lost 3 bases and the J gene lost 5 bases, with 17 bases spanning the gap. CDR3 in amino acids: CASSDFVGGRDNEQFF. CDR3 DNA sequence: TGTGCCAGCAGTGATTTTGTGGGAGGTCGGGACAATGAGCAGTTCTTC.

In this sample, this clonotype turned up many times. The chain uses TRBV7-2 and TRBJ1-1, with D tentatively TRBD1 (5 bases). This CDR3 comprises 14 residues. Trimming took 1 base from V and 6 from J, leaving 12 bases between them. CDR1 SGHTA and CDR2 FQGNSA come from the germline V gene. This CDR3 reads CASSLVGAGAEAFF. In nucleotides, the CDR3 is TGTGCCAGCAGCTTAGTTGGGGCGGGGGCTGAAGCTTTCTTT. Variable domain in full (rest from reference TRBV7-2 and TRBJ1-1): GAGVSQSPSNKVTEKGKDVELRCDPISGHTALYWYRQSLGQGLEFLIYFQGNSAPDKSGLPSDRFSAERTGGSVSTLTIQRTQQEDSAVYLCASSLVGAGAEAFFGQGTRLTVV.

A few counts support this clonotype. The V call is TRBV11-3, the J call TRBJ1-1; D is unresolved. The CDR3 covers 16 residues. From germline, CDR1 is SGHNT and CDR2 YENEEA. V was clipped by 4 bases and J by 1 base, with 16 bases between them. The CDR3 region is CASSSYKAEENTEAFF. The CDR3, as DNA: TGTGCCAGCAGCTCCTACAAGGCCGAGGAGAACACTGAAGCTTTCTTT.

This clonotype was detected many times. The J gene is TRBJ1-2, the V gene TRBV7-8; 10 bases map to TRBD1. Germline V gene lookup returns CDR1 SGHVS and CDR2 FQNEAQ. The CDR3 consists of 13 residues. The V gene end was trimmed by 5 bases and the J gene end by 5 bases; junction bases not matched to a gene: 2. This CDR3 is CASSPGQGYGYTF. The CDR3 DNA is TGTGCCAGCAGCCCGGGACAGGGGTATGGCTACACCTTC.

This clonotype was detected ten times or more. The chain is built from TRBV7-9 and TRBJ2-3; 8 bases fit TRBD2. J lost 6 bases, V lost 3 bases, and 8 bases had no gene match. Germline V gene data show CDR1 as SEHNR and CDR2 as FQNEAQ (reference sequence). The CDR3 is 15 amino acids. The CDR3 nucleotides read TGTGCCAGCAGCTTCGGAGCGGGAGTGGCGGATACGCAGTATTTT. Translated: CASSFGAGVADTQYF.

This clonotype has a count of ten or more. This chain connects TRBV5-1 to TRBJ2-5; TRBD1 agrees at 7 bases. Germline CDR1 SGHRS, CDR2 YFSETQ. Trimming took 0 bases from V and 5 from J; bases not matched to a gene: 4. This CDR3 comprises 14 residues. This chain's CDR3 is CASSLEGAQETQYF. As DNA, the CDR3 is TGCGCCAGCAGCTTGGAGGGGGCTCAGGAGACCCAGTACTTC.

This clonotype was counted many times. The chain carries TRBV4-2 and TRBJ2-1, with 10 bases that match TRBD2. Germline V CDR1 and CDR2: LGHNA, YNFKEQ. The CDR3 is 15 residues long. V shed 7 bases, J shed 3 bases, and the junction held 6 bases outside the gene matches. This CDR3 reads CASISGTSDYNEQFF. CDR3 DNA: TGTGCCAGCATCTCCGGGACTAGCGACTACAATGAGCAGTTCTTC.

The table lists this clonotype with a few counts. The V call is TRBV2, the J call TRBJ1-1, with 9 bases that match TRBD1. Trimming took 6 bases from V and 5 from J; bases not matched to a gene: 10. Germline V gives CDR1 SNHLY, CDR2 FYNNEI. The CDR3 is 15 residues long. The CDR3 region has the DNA TGTGCCAGCAGGAGAGTACAGGGGGCAAGGACTGAAGCTTTCTTT. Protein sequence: CASRRVQGARTEAFF.

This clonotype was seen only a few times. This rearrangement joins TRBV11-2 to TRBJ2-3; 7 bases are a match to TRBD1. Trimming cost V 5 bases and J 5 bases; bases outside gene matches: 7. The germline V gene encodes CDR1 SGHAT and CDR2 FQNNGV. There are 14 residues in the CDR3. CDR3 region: CASSRTGSRDTQYF. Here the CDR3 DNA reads TGTGCCAGCAGCCGGACAGGTTCTCGAGATACGCAGTATTTT.

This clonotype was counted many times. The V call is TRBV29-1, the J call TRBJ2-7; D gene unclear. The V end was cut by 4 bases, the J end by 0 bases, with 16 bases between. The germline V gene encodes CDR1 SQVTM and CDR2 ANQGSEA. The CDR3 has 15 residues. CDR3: CSVVSGGASSYEQYF. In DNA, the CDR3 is TGCAGCGTTGTCTCCGGCGGAGCGAGCTCCTACGAGCAGTACTTC.

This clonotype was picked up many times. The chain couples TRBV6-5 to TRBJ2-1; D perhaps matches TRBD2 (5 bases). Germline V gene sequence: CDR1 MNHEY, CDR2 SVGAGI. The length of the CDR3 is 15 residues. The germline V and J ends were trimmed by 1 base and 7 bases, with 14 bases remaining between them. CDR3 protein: CASSYWARPGNEQFF. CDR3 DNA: TGTGCCAGCAGTTACTGGGCTCGTCCGGGGAATGAGCAGTTCTTC.

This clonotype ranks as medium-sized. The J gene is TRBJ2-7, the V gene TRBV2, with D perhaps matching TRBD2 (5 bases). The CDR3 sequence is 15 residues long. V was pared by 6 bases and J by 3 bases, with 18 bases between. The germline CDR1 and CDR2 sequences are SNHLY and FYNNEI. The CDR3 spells CASRVSGTVGYEQYF. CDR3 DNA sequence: TGTGCCAGCAGGGTCAGCGGAACAGTCGGCTACGAGCAGTACTTC.

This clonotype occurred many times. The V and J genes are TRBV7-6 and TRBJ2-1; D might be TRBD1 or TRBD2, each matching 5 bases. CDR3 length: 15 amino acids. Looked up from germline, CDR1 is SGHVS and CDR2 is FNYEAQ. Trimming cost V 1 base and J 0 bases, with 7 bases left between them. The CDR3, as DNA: TGTGCCAGCAGCTTAGACGGGACCTCCTACAATGAGCAGTTCTTC. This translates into CASSLDGTSYNEQFF. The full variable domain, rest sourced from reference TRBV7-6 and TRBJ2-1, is GAGVSQSPRYKVTKRGQDVALRCDPISGHVSLYWYRQALGQGPEFLTYFNYEAQQDKSGLPNDRFSAERPEGSISTLTIQRTEQRDSAMYRCASSLDGTSYNEQFFGPGTRLTVL.

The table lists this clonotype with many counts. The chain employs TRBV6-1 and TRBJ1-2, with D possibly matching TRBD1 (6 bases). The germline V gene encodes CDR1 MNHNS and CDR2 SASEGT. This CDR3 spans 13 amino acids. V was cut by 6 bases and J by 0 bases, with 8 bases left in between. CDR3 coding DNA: TGTGCCAGCAGCAAGGGGGCTAACTATGGCTACACCTTC. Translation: CASSKGANYGYTF.

In DNA, the CDR3 is TGCGCCAGCAGGAGGACTAGCATGCCTATCCTGCGCGGAGATACGCAGTATTTT. Protein product: CASRRTSMPILRGDTQYF. V and J are TRBV10-1 and TRBJ2-3, with TRBD2 identical over 8 bases. Losses at the gene ends were 6 bases for V and 5 bases for J; bases not matched to a gene: 19. This CDR3 contains 18 residues. Germline loops: CDR1 WNHNN, CDR2 SYGVQD (reference sequence).